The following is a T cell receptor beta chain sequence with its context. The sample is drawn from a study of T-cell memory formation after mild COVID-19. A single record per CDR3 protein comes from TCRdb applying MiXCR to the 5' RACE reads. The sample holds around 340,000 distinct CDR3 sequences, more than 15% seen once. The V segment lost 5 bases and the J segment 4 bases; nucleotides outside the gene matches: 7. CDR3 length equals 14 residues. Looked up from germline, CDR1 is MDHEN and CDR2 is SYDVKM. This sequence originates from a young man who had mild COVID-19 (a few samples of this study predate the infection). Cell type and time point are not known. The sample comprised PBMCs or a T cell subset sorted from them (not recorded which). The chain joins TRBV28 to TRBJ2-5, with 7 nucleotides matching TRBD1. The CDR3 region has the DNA TGTGCCAGCAGTCGGGACAGTGGTATAGAGACCCAGTACTTC. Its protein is CASSRDSGIETQYF.